The 14 T cell receptor beta chains in this list originate from one sample, sequenced in a study of T cells in Graves' hyperthyroidism and ophthalmopathy. Regions amplified from RNA transcripts were the TCR beta CDR3 regions. RT-PCR in the first round (using the HTBI primer set) targeted the TCR CDR3. Using its own MiXCR run on the multiplex PCR reads, TCRdb lists one record per CDR3 protein. The table shows almost 350,000 distinct CDR3 sequences, with 15% to 20% occurring only once. The sequenced material came from blood. Every receptor here comes from a woman between 40 and 50 years old with Graves' ophthalmopathy.

This chain connects TRBV6-1 to TRBJ2-7, with 7 bases that match TRBD2. The CDR3 runs to 13 residues. Unmatched junction bases numbered 5, after V lost 7 bases and J lost 2 bases. The germline V gene has CDR1 MNHNS and CDR2 SASEGT. The CDR3 DNA follows: TGTGCCAGCACCAGCGGGGATCCCTACGAGCAGTACTTC. Protein: CASTSGDPYEQYF.

The table lists this clonotype with many counts. This likely comes from a read error, as the CDR3 has no conserved phenylalanine or tryptophan at its end. V is TRBV4-2 and J is TRBJ1-1; D might be TRBD1 (5 bases). Germline values: CDR1 LGHNA, CDR2 YNFKEQ. The CDR3 has 17 amino acids. V lost 2 bases and J 1 base, leaving 17 bases between the germline ends. The CDR3 nucleotides are TGTGCCAGCAGCCAATCGGGGCCTTGGGTAGGGAACACTGAAGCTTTCTCT. This translates into CASSQSGPWVGNTEAFS.

CDR3: CASSLDGGRYAKNIQYF. In nucleotides, the CDR3 is TGTGCCAGCAGCTTAGATGGCGGGAGATATGCCAAAAACATTCAGTACTTC. The chain employs TRBV11-2 and TRBJ2-4; 7 bases are a match to TRBD2. Germline lookup yields CDR1 SGHAT and CDR2 FQNNGV. Unmatched junction bases numbered 6, after V lost 0 bases and J lost 1 base. CDR3 size: 17 residues.

This clonotype appeared many times. The chain is built from TRBV24-1 and TRBJ1-2; the D is unclear. Trimming removed 5 bases from V and 4 bases from J, with 13 bases in between. CDR1 is KGHDR and CDR2 is SFDVKD in the germline V gene. The CDR3 sequence is 14 residues long. CDR3 nucleotide sequence: TGTGCCACCAGTGCGGAAGGTCGCGCCTATGGCTACACCTTC. Protein: CATSAEGRAYGYTF.

The chain joins TRBV7-2 to TRBJ1-1; D uncertain. Germline CDR1 SGHTA, CDR2 FQGNSA. The CDR3 is made up of 14 amino acids. Between the trimmed V and J ends, which lost 1 base and 1 base, there was a span of 7 bases. This CDR3 reads CASSLDARNTEAFF. The DNA of the CDR3 is TGTGCCAGCAGCTTAGATGCAAGGAACACTGAAGCTTTCTTT.

This clonotype was recorded many times. The chain carries TRBV7-9 and TRBJ2-7, with 14 positions matching TRBD2. Looked up from germline, CDR1 is SEHNR and CDR2 is FQNEAQ (reference sequence). The CDR3 runs 15 residues. The V segment lost 5 bases and the J segment 6 bases; nucleotides outside the gene matches: 6. CDR3 nucleotides: TGTGCCAGCAGCAGACTAGCGGGAGGGCCGGGCGAGCAGTACTTC. This gives the protein CASSRLAGGPGEQYF.

This clonotype was detected ten times or more. V usage is TRBV5-5 and J usage is TRBJ2-5, with a possible D match to TRBD2 (6 bases). This CDR3 spans 17 amino acids. Germline assignment: CDR1 SGHKS and CDR2 YYEKEE (reference sequence). Trimming stripped 4 bases from V and 2 bases from J, with 21 bases between. This CDR3 reads CASSPLVTGGLQETQYF. The CDR3 bases are TGTGCCAGCAGCCCGCTTGTCACCGGGGGATTACAAGAGACCCAGTACTTC. Variable domain in full (rest from reference TRBV5-5 and TRBJ2-5): DAGVTQSPTHLIKTRGQQVTLRCSPISGHKSVSWYQQVLGQGPQFIFQYYEKEERGRGNFPDRFSARQFPNYSSELNVNALLLGDSALYLCASSPLVTGGLQETQYFGPGTRLLVL.

In its sample, this clonotype was seen many times. This chain joins TRBV7-8 and TRBJ1-2; TRBD1 matches 12 bases. V lost 4 bases to trimming and J lost 3 bases; unmatched junction nucleotides: 6. Germline V gives CDR1 SGHVS, CDR2 FQNEAQ. This CDR3 is built from 16 residues. The CDR3 sequence is CASSSGGTGGDYGYTF. DNA of the CDR3: TGTGCCAGCAGCTCGGGGGGGACAGGGGGCGACTATGGCTACACCTTC.

This clonotype was found many times. V usage is TRBV7-3 and J usage is TRBJ2-5; D gene uncertain. Trimming took off 3 bases at V and 5 bases at J, with 10 bases between the two ends. Germline V CDR1 and CDR2: SGHTA, FQGTGA. The CDR3 contains 13 residues. CDR3 loop: CASSLEGDETQYF. DNA of the CDR3: TGTGCCAGCAGCTTGGAAGGTGACGAGACCCAGTACTTC.

This clonotype appeared many times. V gene TRBV30 combines with J gene TRBJ1-1; possible D gene TRBD1, 5 bases. The V and J ends lost 4 bases and 7 bases respectively, with 19 bases between them. Germline-derived CDR1 and CDR2 are GTSNPN and SVGIG (reference sequence). The CDR3 consists of 14 residues. CDR3 DNA: TGTGCCTGGAACAAGGGGCAAGATTACGGTGAAGCTTTCTTT. Translation: CAWNKGQDYGEAFF.

This clonotype was recorded many times. The chain employs TRBV7-6 and TRBJ2-7, with 8 bases that match TRBD1. V was pared by 5 bases and J by 6 bases, with 9 bases of the junction left unmatched. CDR1 SGHVS and CDR2 FNYEAQ come from the germline V gene. The length of the CDR3 is 14 residues. CDR3 bases: TGTGCCAGCAGCATAGGACAGGGCGAGAGCGAGCAGTACTTC. It specifies CASSIGQGESEQYF. Based on the CDR3 plus reference TRBV7-6 and TRBJ2-7, the full variable domain is GAGVSQSPRYKVTKRGQDVALRCDPISGHVSLYWYRQALGQGPEFLTYFNYEAQQDKSGLPNDRFSAERPEGSISTLTIQRTEQRDSAMYRCASSIGQGESEQYFGPGTRLTVT.

This chain joins TRBV28 and TRBJ1-2, with TRBD1 identical over 7 bases. Germline V gene sequence: CDR1 MDHEN, CDR2 SYDVKM. The V gene end was trimmed by 6 bases and the J gene end by 7 bases; junction bases not matched to a gene: 11. The CDR3 contains 14 residues. The CDR3 here is CASSPRTGYVGYTF. For the CDR3, the DNA is TGTGCCAGCAGCCCCAGGACAGGTTATGTTGGCTACACCTTC.

This clonotype came up a few times. The junction departs from germline at one end; a sequencing error may be responsible. This chain connects TRBV6-1 to TRBJ1-1; D is uncertain. The V gene's germline CDR1 is MNHNS and CDR2 SASEGT. CDR3 size: 10 residues. CDR3 coding DNA: TGTGTCAGCAGAGATCGTGAGGCTTTCTTT. Its translation is CVSRDREAFF.

The chain carries TRBV2 and TRBJ2-7; 10 bases are a match to TRBD2. Trimming removed 6 bases from V and 4 bases from J; junction bases left unmatched: 6. Germline V lookup: CDR1 SNHLY, CDR2 FYNNEI. This CDR3 region has 14 residues. The CDR3 coding sequence is TGTGCCAGCAGGGCTAGCGGGAGAGGTTACGAGCAGTACTTC. Protein product: CASRASGRGYEQYF.